What follows are 14 T cell receptor beta chains derived from one specimen sequenced in a study of blood T cell repertoires in COVID-19. Repertoires were generated with immunoSEQ multiplex PCR, while TCRdb's copy carries only in-frame clones and drops some. The sample holds fewer than 400,000 clones, around 84% seen once. The sequenced sample consisted of peripheral blood. The receptors were sampled from a woman younger than 30 with acute or convalescent COVID-19.

This rearrangement joins TRBV24-1 to TRBJ2-5; TRBD1 agrees at 9 bases. The germline gives CDR1 KGHDR, CDR2 SFDVKD. The V and J ends lost 4 bases and 1 base, in that order; junction bases with no gene match: 6. The CDR3 is 16 residues long. CDR3 nucleotides: TGTGCCACCAGTGACCGGGGGACAGGGCCCCAAGAGACCCAGTACTTC. Its protein is CATSDRGTGPQETQYF.

The chain couples TRBV6-5 to TRBJ1-2; D is undetermined. This CDR3 is 12 amino acids long. Germline V gene lookup returns CDR1 MNHEY and CDR2 SVGAGI. The V end lost 0 bases, the J end lost 7 bases, and 6 bases lay between the germline ends. CDR3 amino acids: CASSYSNGGYTF. The CDR3 bases are TGTGCCAGCAGTTACTCGAACGGTGGCTACACCTTC.

The chain recombines TRBV9 with TRBJ1-1; no definite D call. This CDR3 contains 14 residues. The ends were cut back, 4 bases at V and 5 bases at J, with 15 bases in the middle. Germline assignment: CDR1 SGDLS and CDR2 YYNGEE. The CDR3 sequence: CASSPEHGRTEAFF. CDR3 sequence (DNA): TGTGCCAGCAGCCCTGAACACGGGAGGACTGAAGCTTTCTTT.

This clone was counted between two and nine times. The gene calls are TRBV19 and TRBJ2-6; D unresolved. CDR1 LNHDA and CDR2 SQIVND come from the germline V gene (reference sequence). The CDR3 runs 13 residues. V was cut by 7 bases and J by 5 bases, with 9 bases left in between. CDR3 region: CASTPFRANVLTF. DNA of the CDR3: TGTGCCAGTACCCCCTTTCGGGCCAACGTCCTGACTTTC.

The V and J genes are TRBV12-1 and TRBJ2-2; TRBD1, the D gene given by the table, was not confirmed from the DNA. TRBV12-1 is flagged as a pseudogene. The CDR3 spans 13 residues. The CDR3 sequence: CASSCRGSGELFF. In nucleotides, the CDR3 is TGTGCCAGCAGCTGTAGGGGGTCCGGGGAGCTGTTTTTT.

This chain links TRBV21-1 with TRBJ1-6; the table's D call of TRBD1 was not tested on the DNA. TRBV21-1 is noted as a pseudogene. The CDR3 has 18 residues. The CDR3 spells CASSKEAQAGGYGSPLHF. DNA for the CDR3: TGTGCCAGCAGCAAAGAGGCCCAGGCAGGGGGATACGGGTCACCCCTCCACTTT.

To note about this clone: Different DNA sequences within this sample yield the same CDR3. V gene TRBV6-1 combines with J gene TRBJ2-1; D unresolved. The CDR3 length is 11 residues. With 3 bases removed from V and 6 bases from J, the gap between germline ends came to 3 bases. Looked up from germline, CDR1 is MNHNS and CDR2 is SASEGT. CDR3 loop: CASSESNEQFF. DNA of the CDR3: TGTGCCAGCAGTGAGAGCAATGAGCAGTTCTTC.

This rearrangement joins TRBV30 to TRBJ2-2; the match to TRBD1 covers 8 bases. With 4 bases clipped from V and 6 bases from J, the junction kept 13 bases outside the gene matches. The CDR3 runs to 16 residues. Germline-derived CDR1 and CDR2 are GTSNPN and SVGIG (reference sequence). In DNA, the CDR3 is TGTGCCTGGAAGCGTTCTCAGGGGGCATCGGCCGGGGAGCTGTTTTTT. Amino acid sequence: CAWKRSQGASAGELFF.

For the CDR3, the DNA is TGTGCCAGTAGTATAGGACTAGCGGGGAGCTCTGGGGCCAACGTCCTGACTTTC. This gives the protein CASSIGLAGSSGANVLTF. The rearrangement joins TRBV19 to TRBJ2-6; 11 nucleotides line up with TRBD2. Germline trimming cut 1 base from V and 0 bases from J; bases unmatched to any gene: 2. The germline V gene encodes CDR1 LNHDA and CDR2 SQIVND (reference sequence). CDR3 length: 18 residues.

There are a few counts of this clone. The CDR3 loop reads CASEEIAEQFF. The CDR3 nucleotides are TGTGCCAGCGAGGAGATCGCGGAGCAGTTCTTC. This rearrangement joins TRBV2 to TRBJ2-1; D gene unclear. V was trimmed by 8 bases and J by 10 bases, leaving 12 bases between them. This CDR3 region has 11 residues. The germline CDR1 and CDR2 sequences are SNHLY and FYNNEI.

J is TRBJ2-7 and V is TRBV28; D is possibly TRBD2 (6 bases). Trimming took 3 bases from V and 3 from J, leaving 15 bases between them. The length of the CDR3 is 15 residues. The V gene's germline CDR1 is MDHEN and CDR2 SYDVKM. CDR3: CASSFGWGGDYEQYF. As DNA, the CDR3 is TGTGCCAGCAGTTTCGGCTGGGGCGGGGACTACGAGCAGTACTTC.

This chain connects TRBV28 to TRBJ1-2, with D perhaps TRBD1 (5 bases). The CDR3 contains 17 residues. Deletions cut 5 bases from V and 2 bases from J, with 21 bases between. Germline assignment: CDR1 MDHEN and CDR2 SYDVKM. In DNA form, the CDR3 reads TGTGCCAGCAGTACTCGGAGGGGCGGGTTGTGGAACTATGGCTACACCTTC. Translated: CASSTRRGGLWNYGYTF.

This clone was picked up a small number of times. The rearrangement joins TRBV28 to TRBJ1-4, with 8 bases that match TRBD1. Unmatched junction bases numbered 6, after V lost 5 bases and J lost 10 bases. The CDR3 consists of 13 residues. Germline CDR1 MDHEN, CDR2 SYDVKM. The DNA for the CDR3 is TGTGCCAGCAGTATCGGACAGGGAAGAAAACTGTTTTTT. Its translation: CASSIGQGRKLFF.

CDR3 amino acids: CASGDTGELFF. In DNA, the CDR3 is TGTGCCAGTGGAGACACCGGGGAGCTGTTTTTT. The chain employs TRBV2 and TRBJ2-2; D uncertain. V lost 9 bases and J lost 3, with 5 bases in between. The CDR3 totals 11 residues. In germline, CDR1 is SNHLY, CDR2 FYNNEI.